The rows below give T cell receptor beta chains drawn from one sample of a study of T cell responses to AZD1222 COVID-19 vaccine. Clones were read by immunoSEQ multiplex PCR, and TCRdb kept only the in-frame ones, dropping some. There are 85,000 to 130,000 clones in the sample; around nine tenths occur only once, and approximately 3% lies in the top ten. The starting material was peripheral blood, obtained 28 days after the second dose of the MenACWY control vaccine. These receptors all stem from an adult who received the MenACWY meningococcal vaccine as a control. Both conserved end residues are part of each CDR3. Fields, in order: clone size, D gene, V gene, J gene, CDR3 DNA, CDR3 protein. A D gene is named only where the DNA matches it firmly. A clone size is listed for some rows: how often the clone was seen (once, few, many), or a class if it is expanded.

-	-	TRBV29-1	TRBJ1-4	TGCAGCGTTGAAGATCGGAGAGTAGGGAATGAAAAACTGTTTTTT	CSVEDRRVGNEKLFF
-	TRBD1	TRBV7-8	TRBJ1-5	TGTGCCAGCAGCTTACGACAGGGTGGTCAGCCCCAGCATTTT	CASSLRQGGQPQHF
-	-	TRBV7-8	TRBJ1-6	TGTGCCAGCAGCTTATATAGCCCCGGGACCTATAATTCACCCCTCCACTTT	CASSLYSPGTYNSPLHF
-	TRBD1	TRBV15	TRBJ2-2	TGTGCCACCAGCGCGCTGACAGGGGGCCTCGGGGAGCTGTTTTTT	CATSALTGGLGELFF
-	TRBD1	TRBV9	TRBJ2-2	TGTGCCAGCAGCGTAGGGACCGGGACAGGGAACACCGGGGAGCTGTTTTTT	CASSVGTGTGNTGELFF
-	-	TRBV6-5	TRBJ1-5	TGTGCCAGCAGGTTAGGCTCTAATCAGCCCCAGCATTTT	CASRLGSNQPQHF
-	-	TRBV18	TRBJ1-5	TGTGCCAGCTCACCATCGGCAGGAAGAAGTAATCAGCCCCAGCATTTT	CASSPSAGRSNQPQHF
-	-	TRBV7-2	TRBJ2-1	TGTGCCAGCAGCCCGAAGAATGAGCAGTTCTTC	CASSPKNEQFF
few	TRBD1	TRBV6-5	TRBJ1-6	TGTGCCAGCAGAGAGGACAGGGGGCAACGATCACCCCTCCACTTT	CASREDRGQRSPLHF
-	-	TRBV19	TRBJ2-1	TGTGCCAGTACCCCCCTAGGGACTCCGATCTACAATGAGCAGTTCTTC	CASTPLGTPIYNEQFF
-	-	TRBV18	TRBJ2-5	TGTGCCAGCTCACTCCAGGACAGTGGCGAGACCCAGTACTTC	CASSLQDSGETQYF
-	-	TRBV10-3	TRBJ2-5	TGTGCCATCAGAGACTCCCTTGAGACCCAGTACTTC	CAIRDSLETQYF
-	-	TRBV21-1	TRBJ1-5	TGTGCCAGCAGCAAAGGTGGTTGCGGGAATCAGCCCCAGCATTTT	CASSKGGCGNQPQHF
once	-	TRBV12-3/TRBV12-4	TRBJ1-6	TGTGCCAGCAGTTTGAGTGAGAGGACACCCCTCCACTTT	CASSLSERTPLHF
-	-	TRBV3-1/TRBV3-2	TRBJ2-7	TGTGCCAGCAGCCAACTCCTTGGGGCGGACGAGCAGTACTTC	CASSQLLGADEQYF